This passage covers 30 T cell receptor beta chains from one sample sequenced in a study of blood T cell repertoires in COVID-19. Repertoires were generated with immunoSEQ multiplex PCR, while TCRdb's copy carries only in-frame clones and drops some. The sample holds hundreds of thousands of clones, 88% seen once. Specimen: peripheral blood. The receptors shown here come from a woman in her thirties or forties who had recovered from COVID-19.

The CDR3 region is CASSHLWNTEAFF. The CDR3 DNA is TGTGCCAGCAGCCATCTGTGGAACACTGAAGCTTTCTTT. The rearrangement uses TRBV14 and TRBJ1-1; no clear D. The CDR3 runs to 13 residues. Trimming shortened V by 3 bases and J by 1 base, and 6 bases separated the two germline ends. The germline V gene encodes CDR1 SGHDN and CDR2 FVKESK.

This sequence joins TRBV21-1 and TRBJ2-3; TRBD2, the table's D call, lacks a check against the DNA. TRBV21-1 is termed a pseudogene. This CDR3 is 15 amino acids long. The CDR3 sequence: CASGAGEGRADTQYF. CDR3 in DNA: TGTGCCAGCGGGGCGGGGGAGGGCCGTGCAGATACGCAGTATTTT.

This clone was seen just once. The chain links TRBV19 to TRBJ1-2, with TRBD1 as a possible D gene (5 bases). V gave up 3 bases and J gave up 6 bases, with 20 bases separating them. Germline CDR1 is LNHDA and CDR2 is SQIVND (reference sequence). CDR3 length: 16 amino acids. The CDR3 bases are TGTGCCAGTAGTATGAGGAGGGGCAGGGCTTGGGATGGCTACACCTTC. Translating gives CASSMRRGRAWDGYTF.

CDR3 sequence: CASSGTGVGSPLHF. The CDR3, as DNA: TGTGCCAGCAGCGGGACAGGGGTTGGTTCACCCCTCCACTTT. The chain uses TRBV6-2 or TRBV6-3 and TRBJ1-6, with TRBD1 identical over 10 bases. The CDR3 covers 14 residues. After removal of 6 bases from V and 9 bases from J, the junction contained 5 bases not matched to a gene. Germline values: CDR1 MNHEY, CDR2 SVGEGT.

The chain recombines TRBV6-2 or TRBV6-3 with TRBJ1-5; D is possibly TRBD1 (5 bases). Germline V CDR1 and CDR2: MNHEY, SVGEGT. Deletions cut 7 bases from V and 4 bases from J, with 20 bases between. The CDR3 contains 16 residues. The CDR3 loop reads CASNPLVGGGNQPQHF. CDR3 sequence (DNA): TGTGCCAGCAACCCTCTAGTCGGGGGTGGAAATCAGCCCCAGCATTTT.

The V and J genes are TRBV2 and TRBJ2-1, with 10 bases aligning to TRBD2. With V trimmed by 2 bases and J by 8 bases, 15 bases remained unmatched. The CDR3 contains 18 residues. The germline CDR1 and CDR2 sequences are SNHLY and FYNNEI. CDR3 in amino acids: CASSETLLEREGRDEQFF. CDR3 DNA sequence: TGTGCCAGCAGTGAAACCCTGCTTGAGCGGGAGGGTAGGGATGAGCAGTTCTTC.

The CDR3 DNA sequence: TGTGCCAGCTCACCACGGACAGGGGGGAGCTCCTATAATTCACCCCTCCACTTT. Protein: CASSPRTGGSSYNSPLHF. This chain joins TRBV18 and TRBJ1-6; TRBD1 matches at 10 bases. The germline gives CDR1 KGHSH, CDR2 LQKENI. V shed 1 base, J shed 0 bases, and the junction held 3 bases outside the gene matches. CDR3 length equals 18 residues.

The genes are TRBV25-1 and TRBJ1-2; TRBD1 agrees at 8 bases. The germline gives CDR1 MGHDK, CDR2 SYGVNS. This CDR3 contains 14 residues. Losses at the gene ends were 4 bases for V and 4 bases for J; bases not matched to a gene: 5. As DNA, the CDR3 is TGTGCCAGCAGTGCCCGGGACAGGCCCTATGGCTACACCTTC. Protein product: CASSARDRPYGYTF.

Only a few counts were recorded for this clone. V gene TRBV7-2 combines with J gene TRBJ1-1; no definite D call. This CDR3 is 15 amino acids long. CDR1 and CDR2 (germline): SGHTA, FQGNSA. Trimming stripped 2 bases from V and 0 bases from J, with 10 bases between. The CDR3 DNA sequence: TGTGCCAGCAGCTTACAGCAGGCAGTGAACACTGAAGCTTTCTTT. It codes for CASSLQQAVNTEAFF.

This sequence joins TRBV6-1 and TRBJ1-1; D might be TRBD1 (6 bases). Germline assignment: CDR1 MNHNS and CDR2 SASEGT. V dropped 11 bases and J dropped 2 bases, with 18 bases sitting between them. The CDR3 is 14 residues long. CDR3 region: CALGGAWDNTEAFF. CDR3 nucleotide sequence: TGTGCCCTGGGGGGGGCGTGGGATAACACTGAAGCTTTCTTT.

Worth noting for this clone: No DNA is shown, since the ends of the CDR3 on it are uncertain; the CDR3 is the one TCRdb lists. This chain connects TRBV4-1 to TRBJ1-5; no DNA check was done on the table's D call, TRBD1. The CDR3 has 13 residues if both end residues are counted. Germline loops: CDR1 MGHRA, CDR2 YSYEKL. The CDR3 reads CASSQVGAGARHF.

J is TRBJ2-2 and V is TRBV27; 12 bases fit TRBD2. With 2 bases clipped from V and 6 bases from J, the junction kept 7 bases outside the gene matches. This CDR3 has 17 residues. Germline CDR1 is MNHEY and CDR2 is SMNVEV (reference sequence). For the CDR3, the DNA is TGTGCCAGCAGTTTAGCTAGCGGGAGGGGGTTGGCCGGGGAGCTGTTTTTT. Translation: CASSLASGRGLAGELFF.

The chain employs TRBV30 and TRBJ1-4, with TRBD1 matching over 7 bases. The CDR3 has 13 amino acids. V gave up 8 bases and J gave up 8 bases; unmatched junction bases: 11. Germline V CDR1 and CDR2: GTSNPN, SVGIG (reference sequence). CDR3 nucleotides: TGTGCCCGGAAGGGGGACAGACGGGAAAAACTGTTTTTT. Its protein product is CARKGDRREKLFF.

CDR3 DNA sequence: TGTGCCAGCAGCCAGCAGCTATACAGCGGGAGGGGTCACGAGCAGTACGTC. It encodes CASSQQLYSGRGHEQYV. The chain is built from TRBV3-1 (or the pseudogene TRBV3-2) and TRBJ2-7; 10 nucleotides align to TRBD2. The CDR3 runs 17 residues. The V segment lost 3 bases and the J segment 5 bases; nucleotides outside the gene matches: 13. Germline assignment: CDR1 LGHDT and CDR2 YNNKEL (reference sequence).

The chain couples TRBV6-6 to TRBJ2-7, with 7 bases lining up with TRBD2. Per germline, CDR1 MNHNY and CDR2 SVGAGI (reference sequence). This CDR3 is built from 13 residues. J was trimmed by 3 bases and V by 6 bases; bases with no gene match: 5. CDR3 in DNA: TGTGCCAGCAGCCGTGGGGACTACTACGAGCAGTACGTC. Protein product: CASSRGDYYEQYV.

This sequence joins TRBV9 and TRBJ1-1; 9 nucleotides agree with TRBD1. The length of the CDR3 is 17 residues. The germline V gene has CDR1 SGDLS and CDR2 YYNGEE. Trimming took 0 bases from V and 2 from J; bases not matched to a gene: 8. Here the CDR3 DNA reads TGTGCCAGCAGCGTAGCCGGGACAGGGCCCTATAACACTGAAGCTTTCTTT. This translates into CASSVAGTGPYNTEAFF.

The J gene is TRBJ2-7, the V gene TRBV18; 9 bases match TRBD2. V gave up 6 bases and J gave up 2 bases; unmatched junction bases: 5. CDR1 KGHSH and CDR2 LQKENI come from the germline V gene. This CDR3 has 14 amino acids. The chain's CDR3 is CASSTASGAYEQYF. DNA for the CDR3: TGTGCCAGCTCCACCGCTAGCGGGGCCTACGAGCAGTACTTC. Complete variable domain (other parts from reference TRBV18 and TRBJ2-7): NAGVMQNPRHLVRRRGQEARLRCSPMKGHSHVYWYRQLPEEGLKFMVYLQKENIIDESGMPKERFSAEFPKEGPSILRIQQVVRGDSAAYFCASSTASGAYEQYFGPGTRLTVT.

The CDR3 loop reads CASSLTTGPTYEQYF. In nucleotides, the CDR3 is TGTGCCAGCAGCTTAACGACAGGGCCCACCTACGAGCAGTACTTC. The chain joins TRBV7-2 to TRBJ2-7; 7 bases line up with TRBD1. The CDR3 extends over 15 amino acids. V shed 2 bases and J 2 bases; nucleotides not matched to a gene: 6. CDR1 SGHTA and CDR2 FQGNSA come from the germline V gene.

The genes are TRBV19 and TRBJ1-3, with unresolved D. The V gene's germline CDR1 is LNHDA and CDR2 SQIVND (reference sequence). The V end was cut by 7 bases, the J end by 8 bases, with 15 bases between. The length of the CDR3 is 13 residues. The CDR3 DNA sequence: TGTGCCAGTACCACGGGCGCGAGGGACACCATATATTTT. Translating gives CASTTGARDTIYF.

This rearrangement joins TRBV13 to TRBJ2-5, with D maybe TRBD1 (6 bases). CDR3 length: 15 residues. Germline CDR1 PRHDT, CDR2 FYEKMQ (reference sequence). V lost 5 bases and J 1 base, leaving 14 bases between the germline ends. The CDR3: CASSPTGQGQETQYF. In DNA, the CDR3 is TGTGCCAGCAGCCCAACGGGACAAGGCCAAGAGACCCAGTACTTC.

This clone was picked up one time. This chain links TRBV9 with TRBJ2-2, with 8 bases matching TRBD1. CDR1 is SGDLS, CDR2 YYNGEE, per germline. The J segment lost 1 base and the V segment lost 4 bases, leaving 3 bases of the junction unmatched. CDR3 size: 15 residues. In DNA form, the CDR3 reads TGTGCCAGCAGCCCGGACAGGGTGAACACCGGGGAGCTGTTTTTT. Translated, it gives CASSPDRVNTGELFF.

V gene TRBV4-1 combines with J gene TRBJ1-1; 7 nucleotides line up with TRBD1. The germline gives CDR1 MGHRA, CDR2 YSYEKL. Trimming took 7 bases from V and 4 from J; bases not matched to a gene: 12. The CDR3 is 15 residues long. The CDR3 DNA reads as TGCGCCAGCACCCCTCTCGGGACAGCGACCACTGAAGCTTTCTTT. The encoded protein is CASTPLGTATTEAFF.

J is TRBJ1-1 and V is TRBV27; no clear D gene. CDR3 length equals 14 residues. Trimming cost V 2 bases and J 4 bases, with 11 bases left between them. The germline CDR1 and CDR2 sequences are MNHEY and SMNVEV (reference sequence). CDR3 nucleotide sequence: TGTGCCAGCAGTTTAAGCACGGGTATCACTGAAGCTTTCTTT. Protein product: CASSLSTGITEAFF.

This clone was recorded only once. The rearrangement joins TRBV29-1 to TRBJ2-1; the match to TRBD2 covers 8 bases. Germline CDR1 SQVTM, CDR2 ANQGSEA. The CDR3 is made up of 15 amino acids. With 3 bases clipped from V and 4 bases from J, the junction kept 8 bases outside the gene matches. CDR3 DNA: TGCAGCGTTGAGCCTAGCGGGCTGGGTTACAATGAGCAGTTCTTC. Translated: CSVEPSGLGYNEQFF.

J is TRBJ2-3 and V is TRBV30; possible D gene TRBD1, 5 bases. The V gene lost 0 bases and the J gene lost 0 bases, with 13 bases spanning the gap. The CDR3 contains 16 residues. CDR1 GTSNPN and CDR2 SVGIG come from the germline V gene (reference sequence). The chain's CDR3 is CAWSVGVVASTDTQYF. CDR3 bases: TGTGCCTGGAGTGTAGGGGTAGTCGCTAGCACAGATACGCAGTATTTT.

V is TRBV20-1 and J is TRBJ1-2; 9 bases are shared with TRBD1. The length of the CDR3 is 11 residues. V shed 3 bases, J shed 11 bases, and the junction held 4 bases outside the gene matches. Germline CDR1 reads DFQATT; CDR2 reads SNEGSKA (reference sequence). CDR3 bases: TGCAGTGCTAGGGACAGGGGACCTTACACCTTC. Residues: CSARDRGPYTF.

The chain couples TRBV2 to TRBJ2-3; 10 positions agree with TRBD2. The V gene end was trimmed by 4 bases and the J gene end by 1 base; junction bases not matched to a gene: 2. Germline loops: CDR1 SNHLY, CDR2 FYNNEI. The CDR3 spans 15 residues. This CDR3 is CASSVGTSGTDTQYF. The CDR3 nucleotides are TGTGCCAGCAGTGTTGGGACTAGCGGCACAGATACGCAGTATTTT.

In its sample, this clone was seen once. J is TRBJ2-7 and V is TRBV11-2; D not resolved. Germline CDR1 reads SGHAT; CDR2 reads FQNNGV. The ends were cut back, 1 base at V and 9 bases at J, with 10 bases in the middle. The CDR3 is 12 residues long. The CDR3, as DNA: TGTGCCAGCAGCTTAGGGCCCGCCAGGCAGTACTTC. Amino acids: CASSLGPARQYF.

The rearrangement joins TRBV7-9 to TRBJ2-1; a possible D gene is TRBD1 (5 bases). Trimming cost V 0 bases and J 5 bases, with 11 bases left between them. In germline, CDR1 is SEHNR, CDR2 FQNEAQ (reference sequence). The CDR3 is 15 amino acids. The CDR3 protein is CASSLALGADNEQFF. DNA for the CDR3: TGTGCCAGCAGCTTAGCTCTTGGGGCGGACAATGAGCAGTTCTTC.

The V and J genes are TRBV24-1 and TRBJ1-2; TRBD1 agrees at 9 bases. V lost 4 bases to trimming and J lost 8 bases; unmatched junction nucleotides: 10. The CDR3 covers 15 residues. Germline V gives CDR1 KGHDR, CDR2 SFDVKD. CDR3 loop: CATSDPTGGVRGYTF. For the CDR3, the DNA is TGTGCCACCAGTGACCCTACAGGGGGCGTGAGGGGCTACACCTTC.